What follows are 5 T cell receptor beta chains derived from one specimen sequenced in a study of blood T cell repertoires in COVID-19. Produced via immunoSEQ multiplex PCR; TCRdb's table is partial and in-frame only. The profile covers roughly 500,000 clones, with 89% appearing a single time and 0.9% taken by the ten largest. Sequencing was performed on peripheral blood. These receptor sequences come from a man aged 18-30 years with COVID-19, enrolled during active disease.

The chain uses TRBV29-1 and TRBJ1-1; D call uncertain. CDR3 length equals 14 residues. The germline V gene encodes CDR1 SQVTM and CDR2 ANQGSEA. V dropped 6 bases and J dropped 6 bases, with 20 bases sitting between them. The CDR3 is CSVAGSSPFAEAFF. The DNA of the CDR3 is TGCAGCGTGGCGGGGTCTTCACCTTTCGCTGAAGCTTTCTTT.

This chain links TRBV12-5 with TRBJ2-2; D not resolved. CDR1 LGHNT and CDR2 FRNRAP come from the germline V gene. Between the trimmed V and J ends, which lost 1 base and 8 bases, there was a span of 8 bases. CDR3 length: 13 amino acids. The CDR3 loop is CASGLAVAGELFF. The CDR3 DNA reads TGTGCTAGTGGTTTGGCGGTCGCGGGGGAGCTGTTTTTT. Full variable domain (rest looked up from reference TRBV12-5 and TRBJ2-2): DARVTQTPRHKVTEMGQEVTMRCQPILGHNTVFWYRQTMMQGLELLAYFRNRAPLDDSGMPKDRFSAEMPDATLATLKIQPSEPRDSAVYFCASGLAVAGELFFGEGSRLTVL.

V gene TRBV29-1 combines with J gene TRBJ1-2; TRBD1 aligns across 8 bases. From germline, CDR1 is SQVTM and CDR2 ANQGSEA. The CDR3 extends over 12 amino acids. V trimming: 4 bases; J trimming: 6 bases; junction bases outside the gene matches: 4. CDR3 DNA: TGCAGCGTTGGACAGGGGAGCGATGGCTACACCTTC. Its protein is CSVGQGSDGYTF.

The table lists this clone with a count of one. The V and J genes are TRBV24-1 and TRBJ2-3, with a tentative D call TRBD1 (8 bases). The V and J ends lost 3 bases and 2 bases respectively, with 20 bases between them. This CDR3 comprises 18 residues. The V gene's germline CDR1 is KGHDR and CDR2 SFDVKD. The CDR3 loop reads CATSDVNRGGTHTDTQYF. Written as DNA, the CDR3 is TGTGCCACCAGTGATGTAAACAGGGGGGGGACACACACAGATACGCAGTATTTT.

The chain uses TRBV5-8 and TRBJ2-2, with 8 bases fitting TRBD2. V trimming: 4 bases; J trimming: 4 bases; junction bases outside the gene matches: 15. CDR3 size: 18 residues. CDR1 is SGHTS, CDR2 YDEGEE, per germline. The CDR3 loop reads CASSRSSTSAGGTGELFF. The CDR3 coding sequence is TGTGCCAGCAGCCGATCCTCTACTAGCGCGGGAGGCACCGGGGAGCTGTTTTTT.